These 17 T cell receptor beta chains share one sample of origin, sequenced in a study of chemoradiotherapy in HPV16-positive cancers. Libraries were prepared by immunoSEQ multiplex PCR; TCRdb keeps only in-frame clonotypes and omits some of them. This sample has about 10,000 clones, with about 83% found just once. This sample comprised blood, obtained from a patient who underwent chemoradiotherapy. Receptors were obtained from a human donor with HPV-associated anogenital cancer.

The rearrangement joins TRBV5-5 to TRBJ2-3; 8 bases agree with TRBD2. V was pared by 0 bases and J by 5 bases, with 8 bases of the junction left unmatched. Per the germline V gene, CDR1 is SGHKS and CDR2 is YYEKEE (reference sequence). This CDR3 has 16 amino acids. CDR3 protein: CASSLAIGGGEDTQYF. The CDR3 DNA reads as TGTGCCAGCAGCTTGGCGATCGGGGGGGGCGAAGATACGCAGTATTTT.

The chain uses TRBV7-2 and TRBJ1-2, with a tentative D call TRBD1 (6 bases). The CDR3 totals 13 residues. V lost 5 bases, J lost 5 bases, and 12 bases lay in between. In germline, CDR1 is SGHTA, CDR2 FQGNSA. The CDR3 bases are TGTGCCAGCAGCCCGGGGGGCGGTTATGGCTACACCTTC. Translation: CASSPGGGYGYTF.

This chain connects TRBV7-6 to TRBJ1-1, with D possibly TRBD1 on 6 matching bases. V was cut by 7 bases and J by 1 base, with 16 bases left in between. Germline CDR1 reads SGHVS; CDR2 reads FNYEAQ. The CDR3 is 15 amino acids. The CDR3 loop is CASTPLRGKNTEAFF. The CDR3 region has the DNA TGTGCCAGCACCCCCCTCAGGGGAAAGAACACTGAAGCTTTCTTT.

The chain recombines TRBV4-3 with TRBJ2-1; D not certain. The CDR3 runs to 16 residues. Germline CDR1 and CDR2: LGHNA and YSLEER. The ends were cut back, 1 base at V and 0 bases at J, with 10 bases in the middle. This CDR3 is CASSQGPGLSYNEQFF. CDR3 nucleotides: TGCGCCAGCAGCCAAGGGCCGGGCCTCTCCTACAATGAGCAGTTCTTC.

The J gene is TRBJ1-1, the V gene TRBV5-1; no clear D gene. CDR1 is SGHRS, CDR2 YFSETQ, per germline. The CDR3 has 14 residues. Trimming removed 4 bases from V and 0 bases from J, with 10 bases in between. The CDR3 DNA reads as TGCGCCAGCAGCCCCCTCGGGATGAACACTGAAGCTTTCTTT. This codes for CASSPLGMNTEAFF.

This chain links TRBV27 with TRBJ2-2, with a weak D call TRBD1 (6 bases). V was trimmed by 5 bases and J by 0 bases, leaving 13 bases between them. The CDR3 runs 16 residues. CDR1 is MNHEY, CDR2 SMNVEV, per germline (reference sequence). The chain's CDR3 is CASSHGQLANTGELFF. In nucleotides, the CDR3 is TGTGCCAGCAGTCACGGACAGCTGGCGAACACCGGGGAGCTGTTTTTT.

The chain couples TRBV30 to TRBJ2-7; no clear D. CDR3 length: 11 amino acids. V was pared by 3 bases and J by 2 bases, with 5 bases between. Looked up from germline, CDR1 is GTSNPN and CDR2 is SVGIG (reference sequence). The CDR3 coding sequence is TGTGCCTGGAGCGCCGCCTACGAGCAGTACTTC. Translating gives CAWSAAYEQYF.

This clone was observed a single time. The chain combines TRBV5-5 with TRBJ1-1; unclear D gene. CDR3 length: 13 amino acids. Germline V gives CDR1 SGHKS, CDR2 YYEKEE (reference sequence). Trimming shortened V by 3 bases and J by 3 bases, and 9 bases separated the two germline ends. This chain's CDR3 is CASSSSGHTEAFF. In DNA form, the CDR3 reads TGTGCCAGCAGCTCTTCCGGACACACTGAAGCTTTCTTT.

The chain couples TRBV7-2 to TRBJ2-1; a weak D match, TRBD2 (7 bases). The CDR3 contains 17 residues. V lost 5 bases and J 2 bases, leaving 19 bases between the germline ends. Germline V gene data show CDR1 as SGHTA and CDR2 as FQGNSA. In nucleotides, the CDR3 is TGTGCCAGCAGCATCACCGGGGCGGGGGCAGCCTACAATGAGCAGTTCTTC. This sequence encodes CASSITGAGAAYNEQFF.

The CDR3 loop is CASSVGQGARSGNTIYF. The DNA for the CDR3 is TGTGCCAGCAGCGTTGGACAGGGGGCACGCTCTGGAAACACCATATATTTT. V is TRBV9 and J is TRBJ1-3; 11 nucleotides line up with TRBD1. The CDR3 spans 17 residues. Losses at the gene ends were 2 bases for V and 0 bases for J; bases not matched to a gene: 4. CDR1 and CDR2 from the germline V gene are SGDLS and YYNGEE.

The J gene is TRBJ2-7, the V gene TRBV5-8, with unresolved D. CDR3 length: 14 residues. Between the trimmed V and J ends, which lost 0 bases and 3 bases, there was a span of 10 bases. Germline CDR1 and CDR2: SGHTS and YDEGEE. The CDR3 coding sequence is TGTGCCAGCAGCTTGGCCGACGGTATCTACGAGCAGTACTTC. Its protein product is CASSLADGIYEQYF. Using reference TRBV5-8 and TRBJ2-7 for the parts outside the CDR3, the full variable domain is EAGVTQSPTHLIKTRGQQATLRCSPISGHTSVYWYQQALGLGLQFLLWYDEGEERNRGNFPPRFSGRQFPNYSSELNVNALELEDSALYLCASSLADGIYEQYFGPGTRLTVT.

The V gene is TRBV7-9, the J gene TRBJ1-5; D is unclear. The CDR3 sequence is 13 residues long. Germline V gene data show CDR1 as SEHNR and CDR2 as FQNEAQ (reference sequence). V shed 2 bases and J shed 7 bases, with 9 bases lying between them. The CDR3 DNA sequence: TGTGCCAGCAGCTTACTGGACGGACAGCCCCAGCATTTT. Residues: CASSLLDGQPQHF.

V is TRBV9 and J is TRBJ2-1, with 8 bases fitting TRBD1. Germline lookup yields CDR1 SGDLS and CDR2 YYNGEE. The ends lost 0 bases at V and 5 bases at J; junction bases unmatched: 10. The CDR3 contains 17 residues. The CDR3 DNA sequence: TGTGCCAGCAGCGTAGCTTCAGGGGGCCACCCGGACAATGAGCAGTTCTTC. Protein sequence: CASSVASGGHPDNEQFF.

The V and J genes are TRBV7-9 and TRBJ2-4, with TRBD1 identical over 9 bases. The CDR3 is made up of 14 amino acids. CDR1 SEHNR and CDR2 FQNEAQ come from the germline V gene (reference sequence). With 1 base clipped from V and 5 bases from J, the junction kept 0 bases outside the gene matches. The CDR3 DNA reads as TGTGCCAGCAGCTTAGGACAGGGGGAAAACATTCAGTACTTC. Translation gives CASSLGQGENIQYF. The full variable domain, in which reference TRBV7-9 and TRBJ2-4 provide the parts outside the CDR3, is DTGVSQNPRHKITKRGQNVTFRCDPISEHNRLYWYRQTLGQGPEFLTYFQNEAQLEKSRLLSDRFSAERPKGSFSTLEIQRTEQGDSAMYLCASSLGQGENIQYFGAGTRLSVL.

This rearrangement joins TRBV6-1 to TRBJ1-4; D unresolved. V lost 6 bases and J lost 8, with 19 bases in between. This CDR3 comprises 15 residues. The V gene's germline CDR1 is MNHNS and CDR2 SASEGT. CDR3 sequence reads: CASSALGQAGEKLFF. The CDR3 nucleotides are TGTGCCAGCAGCGCTTTGGGCCAGGCTGGGGAAAAACTGTTTTTT.

This rearrangement joins TRBV7-3 to TRBJ1-1; D is unresolved. The CDR3 is 16 residues long. Germline CDR1 is SGHTA and CDR2 is FQGTGA. The germline V and J ends were trimmed by 6 bases and 1 base, with 18 bases remaining between them. The DNA of the CDR3 is TGTGCCAGCAGTTGCTGGAGGGTTATGGGGAACACTGAAGCTTTCTTT. Protein: CASSCWRVMGNTEAFF.

The chain recombines TRBV27 with TRBJ2-3; D uncertain. The V end lost 2 bases, the J end lost 5 bases, and 8 bases lay between the germline ends. The CDR3 extends over 13 amino acids. Germline CDR1 and CDR2: MNHEY and SMNVEV (reference sequence). As DNA, the CDR3 is TGTGCCAGCAGTTTAGGGCAGCAAGATACGCAGTATTTT. Its translation: CASSLGQQDTQYF.